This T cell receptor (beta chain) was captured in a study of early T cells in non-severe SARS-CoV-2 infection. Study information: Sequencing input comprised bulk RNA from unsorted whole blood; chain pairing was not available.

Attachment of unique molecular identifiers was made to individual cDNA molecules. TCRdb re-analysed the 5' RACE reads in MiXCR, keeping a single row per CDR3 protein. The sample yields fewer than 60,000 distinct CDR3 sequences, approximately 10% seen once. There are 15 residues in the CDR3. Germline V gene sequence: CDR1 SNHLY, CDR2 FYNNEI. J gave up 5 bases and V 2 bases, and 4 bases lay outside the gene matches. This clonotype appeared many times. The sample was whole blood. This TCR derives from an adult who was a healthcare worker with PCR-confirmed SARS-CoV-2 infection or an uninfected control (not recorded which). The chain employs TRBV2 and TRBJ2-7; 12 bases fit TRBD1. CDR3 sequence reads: CASSEIGTGGDEQYF. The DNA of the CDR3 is TGTGCCAGCAGTGAAATCGGGACAGGGGGCGACGAGCAGTACTTC. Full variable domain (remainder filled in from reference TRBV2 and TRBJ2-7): EPEVTQTPSHQVTQMGQEVILRCVPISNHLYFYWYRQILGQKVEFLVSFYNNEISEKSEIFDDQFSVERPDGSNFTLKIRSTKLEDSAMYFCASSEIGTGGDEQYFGPGTRLTVT.